Listed below are T cell receptor beta chains from one sample, sequenced in a study of T-cell reconstitution after alpha-beta-depleted transplantation in children. In TCRdb, the PCR reads were re-called with MiXCR into one record per CDR3 protein. The data show 130,000 or so distinct CDR3 sequences, with roughly 9.7% seen just once and nearly 25% held by the top ten. The material sequenced was PBMCs, mostly from graft donor cells, taken 180 days after TCRalphabeta/CD19-depleted stem cell transplant. The origin of the receptors is a girl under two years old who had a stem cell transplant for combined immunodeficiency, so the T cells may come from the graft donor. Each CDR3 is given with its conserved first and last residue. D genes are given only for firm matches. Rows may omit the clone size; those that give it use once, few, many or a size class.

TGCAGTGCAGACCGAGGCACCAACGAGCAGTACTTC CSADRGTNEQYF NA TRBV20-1 NA TRBJ2-7
TGTGCCACCAGCGGTGGTTGGGCACCCGTCAGCTCCTACAATGAGCAGTTCTTC CATSGGWAPVSSYNEQFF NA TRBV15 NA TRBJ2-1
TGTGCCAGCAGCTTCCTTGGACTAGCGGGAGTCCATGAGCAGTTCTTC CASSFLGLAGVHEQFF TRBD2 TRBV7-3 NA TRBJ2-1
TGCGCCAGCAGCTTGTTGCTCGGGAGTAATTCACCCCTCCACTTT CASSLLLGSNSPLHF NA TRBV5-1 few TRBJ1-6
TGCAGTGCAGAAACAGGCACCGCCTACAATGAGCAGTTCTTC CSAETGTAYNEQFF NA TRBV20-1 few TRBJ2-1
TGCAGCGCCGGGGACAGCGGCACAGATACGCAGTATTTT CSAGDSGTDTQYF TRBD1 TRBV20-1 NA TRBJ2-3
TGCAGTGCTTCCGGGACTAGCGGGACCTCCTACGAGCAGTACTTC CSASGTSGTSYEQYF TRBD2 TRBV20-1 few TRBJ2-7
TGTGCCAGCAGCTGGACAGGGGCTTCACCCCTCCACTTT CASSWTGASPLHF TRBD1 TRBV7-3 few TRBJ1-6
TGCAGCGTTGAAACAGTTGGTTACGAGCAGTACTTC CSVETVGYEQYF NA TRBV29-1 NA TRBJ2-7
TGTGCCAGCAGCGTAGGACTAGCGGGAGTATATGAGCAGTTCTTC CASSVGLAGVYEQFF TRBD2 TRBV11-2 NA TRBJ2-1
TGTGCCAGCAGCTACCTAGGGTCCGGGGAGCTGTTTTTT CASSYLGSGELFF NA TRBV6-5 NA TRBJ2-2
TGTGCCAGCAGCCCGGACAGGGTGTTTCCGAGCTCCTACAATGAGCAGTTCTTC CASSPDRVFPSSYNEQFF TRBD1 TRBV11-1 NA TRBJ2-1
TGTGCCAGCAGCTTATTCAGCCTCTACCCCTATGGCTACACCTTC CASSLFSLYPYGYTF NA TRBV7-2 NA TRBJ1-2
TGTGCCAGCAGCGTAGGCGGTTACTACGAGCAGTACTTC CASSVGGYYEQYF NA TRBV6-6 few TRBJ2-7
TGCGCCAGCAGCCTAACAGGGATTACCCCTGAAGCTTTCTTT CASSLTGITPEAFF NA TRBV5-1 few TRBJ1-1
TGTGCCATCAGTGGGGGGCCGGGGGACATTCAGTACTTC CAISGGPGDIQYF NA TRBV10-3 few TRBJ2-4
TGCAGCGTTGTCCGTGTCGTGACAGGGGGCTCCTACAATGAGCAGTTCTTC CSVVRVVTGGSYNEQFF TRBD1 TRBV29-1 NA TRBJ2-1